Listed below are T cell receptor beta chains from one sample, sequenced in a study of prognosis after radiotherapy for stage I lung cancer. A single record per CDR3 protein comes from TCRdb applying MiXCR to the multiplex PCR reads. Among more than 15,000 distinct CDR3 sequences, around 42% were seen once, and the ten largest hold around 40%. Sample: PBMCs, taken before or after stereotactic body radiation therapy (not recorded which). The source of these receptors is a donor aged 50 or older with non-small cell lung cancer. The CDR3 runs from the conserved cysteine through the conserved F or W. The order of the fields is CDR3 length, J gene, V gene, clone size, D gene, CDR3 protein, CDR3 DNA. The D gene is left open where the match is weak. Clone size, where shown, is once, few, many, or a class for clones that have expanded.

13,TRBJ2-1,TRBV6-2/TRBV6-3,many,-,CASKSSGGNEQFF,TGTGCCAGCAAATCCTCCGGCGGCAATGAGCAGTTCTTC
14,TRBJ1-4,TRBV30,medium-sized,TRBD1,CAWSSDRGDEKLFF,TGTGCCTGGAGTTCGGACAGGGGGGACGAAAAACTGTTTTTT
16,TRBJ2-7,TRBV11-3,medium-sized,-,CASSLEKGGGSYEQYF,TGTGCCAGCAGCTTAGAAAAAGGTGGGGGTTCCTACGAGCAGTACTTC
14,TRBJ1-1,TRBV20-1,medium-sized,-,CSAPPKTENTEAFF,TGCAGTGCACCCCCAAAGACAGAGAACACTGAAGCTTTCTTT
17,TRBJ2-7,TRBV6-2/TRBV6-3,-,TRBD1,CASSDVVRWDRSYEQYF,TGTGCCAGCAGTGACGTGGTTCGGTGGGACAGATCCTACGAGCAGTACTTC
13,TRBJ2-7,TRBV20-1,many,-,CSARGNSHYEQYF,TGCAGTGCTAGAGGTAACAGTCACTACGAGCAGTACTTC
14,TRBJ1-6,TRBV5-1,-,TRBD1,CASSFDRGQSPLHF,TGTGCCAGCAGCTTCGACAGGGGACAATCACCCCTCCACTTT
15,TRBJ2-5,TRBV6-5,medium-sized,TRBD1,CASSYSGQGTETQYF,TGTGCCAGCAGTTACTCCGGACAGGGGACGGAGACCCAGTACTTC
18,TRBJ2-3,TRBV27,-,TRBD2,CASSLAGLAGAETDTQYF,TGTGCCAGCAGTTTAGCGGGACTAGCGGGAGCCGAAACAGATACGCAGTATTTT
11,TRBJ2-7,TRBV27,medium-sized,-,CASSSTYEQYF,TGTGCCAGCAGTTCTACCTACGAGCAGTACTTC
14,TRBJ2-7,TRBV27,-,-,CASSRTGLIYEQYF,TGTGCCAGCAGTCGTACAGGGTTGATCTACGAGCAGTACTTC
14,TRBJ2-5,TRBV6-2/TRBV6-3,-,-,CASSYRAVQETQYF,TGTGCCAGCAGTTACAGGGCGGTCCAAGAGACCCAGTACTTC
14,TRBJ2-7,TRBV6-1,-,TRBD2,CASRLAGSSYEQYF,TGTGCCAGTAGGCTAGCGGGGAGCTCCTACGAGCAGTACTTC
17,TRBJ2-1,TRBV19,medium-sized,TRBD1,CASRPRGQGKYYNEQFF,TGTGCCAGTAGACCAAGGGGGCAGGGAAAATATTACAATGAGCAGTTCTTC
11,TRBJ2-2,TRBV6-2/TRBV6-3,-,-,CASSHTGELFF,TGTGCCAGCAGTCATACCGGGGAGCTGTTTTTT
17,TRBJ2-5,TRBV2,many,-,CASSEPRDSGGEETQYF,TGTGCCAGCAGTGAACCCCGCGACAGTGGGGGAGAGGAGACCCAGTACTTC
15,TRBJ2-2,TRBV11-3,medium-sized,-,CASSLEGSNTGELFF,TGTGCCAGCAGCTTAGAAGGATCGAACACCGGGGAGCTGTTTTTT
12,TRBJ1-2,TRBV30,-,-,CAWSVTDAYYTF,TGTGCCTGGAGTGTTACAGACGCCTACTACACCTTC
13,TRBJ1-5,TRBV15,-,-,CATSRVKYQPQHF,TGTGCCACCAGCAGAGTGAAGTATCAGCCCCAGCATTTT
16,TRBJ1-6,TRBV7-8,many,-,CASSFGTTGLNSPLHF,TGTGCCAGCAGCTTCGGCACTACAGGTCTTAATTCACCCCTCCACTTT
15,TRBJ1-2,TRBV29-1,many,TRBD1,CSVEEFPGQVYGYTF,TGCAGCGTTGAAGAGTTCCCGGGACAGGTTTATGGCTACACCTTC
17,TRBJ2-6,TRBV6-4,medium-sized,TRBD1,CASRRTGSPSGANVLTF,TGTGCCAGCCGCCGGACAGGTTCCCCGTCCGGGGCCAACGTCCTGACTTTC
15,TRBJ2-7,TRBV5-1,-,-,CASSEGTGASYEQYF,TGCGCCAGCAGCGAAGGGACCGGGGCCAGCTACGAGCAGTACTTC